This T cell receptor beta chain comes out of a study of human T cells and chemical hapten exposure. Study-level information: Diphenylcyclopropenone was applied weekly to patients' scalps across the roughly 23-week study. Regarding the study as a whole: It should be noted that donors had alopecia, so their immune response may differ from healthy people's.

CDR1 SQVTM and CDR2 ANQGSEA come from the germline V gene. V gave up 6 bases and J gave up 3 bases, with 11 bases separating them. The CDR3 totals 12 residues. This clonotype appeared many times. What it binds is unknown. Indicated time point: pre-sensitization, week 0. Treatment given: therapeutic diphenylcyclopropenone sensitization with weekly scalp DPC. TCRdb called the RACE reads again in MiXCR, with one record for every CDR3 protein. The repertoire holds roughly 120,000 distinct CDR3 sequences, roughly 13% seen once, with approximately 2.6% in the top ten. J is TRBJ1-1 and V is TRBV29-1; a possible D gene is TRBD1 (6 bases). Sample: whole blood, taken in connection with sensitization to the hapten diphenylcyclopropenone (DPC). The receptor was derived from a woman under 30 with alopecia areata. Some clones in this sample may be carry-over from other donors' samples. The CDR3 DNA follows: TGCAGCGTCCAGGGGTTACACACTGAAGCTTTCTTT. As protein: CSVQGLHTEAFF.